The clone carrying this T cell receptor (beta chain) was recorded at least ten times. Its target is unknown. This record comes from a study of neurological immune-mediated disorders. Broader study findings: CDR3 amino acid sequences found in expanded clones were never shared across subjects, suggesting private repertoires in all groups.

The cDNA was synthesized by 5'RACE incorporating 10-nucleotide random UMIs. TCRdb reanalysed the 5' RACE reads using MiXCR and keeps one entry per CDR3 protein. The sample lists more than 50,000 distinct CDR3 sequences, 24% occurring once. Germline V gene sequence: CDR1 SGHVS, CDR2 FQNEAQ. The CDR3 extends over 14 amino acids. Trimming stripped 6 bases from V and 5 bases from J, with 16 bases between. Time point indicated: technical triplicate 2. The starting material, 2 million PBMCs stored at -80 C, gave rise to the unsorted libraries. The chain joins TRBV7-8 to TRBJ2-5, with D possibly being TRBD1 (8 bases). The clonotype comes from a man in his fifties or sixties with HTLV-1-associated myelopathy (HAM/TSP). What was sequenced was PBMCs. The CDR3 loop reads CASRTGQGGETQYF. As DNA, the CDR3 is TGTGCCAGCAGAACCGGACAGGGAGGGGAGACCCAGTACTTC.